This T cell receptor (beta chain) was obtained from a study of glioma-infiltrating T cells. This clonotype has ten or more counts. TCR alpha and beta CDR3 regions were amplified from RNA using iRepertoire nested multiplex PCR. A single record per CDR3 protein comes from TCRdb applying MiXCR to the multiplex PCR reads. The repertoire holds about 210,000 distinct CDR3 sequences, with roughly a third as singletons. V dropped 2 bases and J dropped 0 bases, with 8 bases sitting between them. The CDR3 is made up of 15 amino acids. Germline V gene data show CDR1 as SGHTA and CDR2 as FQGNSA. V usage is TRBV7-2 and J usage is TRBJ1-3; D is uncertain. The TCR originated in a human donor with low-grade glioma or glioblastoma, undergoing nonglioma brain surgery, or in good health (not recorded which). Material for sequencing was glioma tissue, nonneoplastic brain tissue, or PBMCs (not recorded which). CDR3 nucleotide sequence: TGTGCCAGCAGCTTAAGGGTTGGCTCTGGAAACACCATATATTTT. This codes for CASSLRVGSGNTIYF.